These 27 T cell receptor beta chains were sequenced from one sample in a study of cytomegalovirus exposure and HLA in healthy donors. Researchers ran the PCR with 60 Vbeta and 13 Jbeta primers. Sequencing used immunoSEQ multiplex PCR; TCRdb keeps in-frame clones, though not all of them. The profile shows over 150,000 clones, 80% to 90% of them singletons. The sequencing sample was made of PBMCs. The source of these receptors is a girl aged 5 to 17 in good health and CMV-seropositive.

The chain uses TRBV9 and TRBJ1-4; D ambiguous. The CDR3 extends over 15 amino acids. V was clipped by 0 bases and J by 0 bases, with 6 bases between them. CDR1 is SGDLS and CDR2 is YYNGEE in the germline V gene. The CDR3 nucleotides are TGTGCCAGCAGCGTAGCGGGAGCAACTAATGAAAAACTGTTTTTT. This codes for CASSVAGATNEKLFF.

The chain joins TRBV15 to TRBJ2-1; 12 bases are shared with TRBD1. The CDR3 consists of 14 residues. V trimming: 8 bases; J trimming: 9 bases; junction bases outside the gene matches: 8. CDR1 is LNHNV, CDR2 YYDKDF, per germline (reference sequence). The CDR3 sequence: CATGDRGLGAEQFF. The DNA of the CDR3 is TGTGCCACCGGGGACAGGGGGCTTGGCGCTGAGCAGTTCTTC.

The chain is built from TRBV12-5 and TRBJ1-2; TRBD1 agrees at 7 bases. The germline V gene encodes CDR1 LGHNT and CDR2 FRNRAP. J lost 7 bases, V lost 5 bases, and 7 bases had no gene match. The CDR3 has 13 amino acids. The CDR3 region is CASGNQGVGGYTF. DNA for the CDR3: TGTGCTAGTGGTAACCAGGGGGTTGGTGGCTACACCTTC.

The chain uses TRBV7-3 and TRBJ2-3, with 7 bases matching TRBD2. The germline V gene encodes CDR1 SGHTA and CDR2 FQGTGA. The ends lost 1 base at V and 2 bases at J; junction bases unmatched: 3. This CDR3 contains 15 residues. The CDR3 DNA is TGTGCCAGCAGCTTAAGCGGGGGTAACACAGATACGCAGTATTTT. It encodes CASSLSGGNTDTQYF.

A remark on this clone: A junction end diverges from the germline sequence, so it may reflect a read error. The CDR3 loop is CASSWAGRGSTF. The CDR3 DNA follows: TGTGCCAGCAGCTGGGCTGGTCGTGGCTCCACCTTC. This sequence joins TRBV5-4 and TRBJ1-2; unclear D gene. The CDR3 has 12 residues. The germline V gene has CDR1 SGHNT and CDR2 YYREEE (reference sequence).

The genes are TRBV5-1 and TRBJ2-5; D might be TRBD2 (5 bases). In germline, CDR1 is SGHRS, CDR2 YFSETQ. This CDR3 has 15 amino acids. V was clipped by 4 bases and J by 1 base, with 14 bases between them. Written as DNA, the CDR3 is TGCGCCAGCAGCCTAAGCCGGGGATCCCAAGAGACCCAGTACTTC. Its translation: CASSLSRGSQETQYF. Full variable domain (outside the CDR3, taken from reference TRBV5-1 and TRBJ2-5): KAGVTQTPRYLIKTRGQQVTLSCSPISGHRSVSWYQQTPGQGLQFLFEYFSETQRNKGNFPGRFSGRQFSNSRSEMNVSTLELGDSALYLCASSLSRGSQETQYFGPGTRLLVL.

The chain joins TRBV29-1 to TRBJ1-2; no definite D call. In germline, CDR1 is SQVTM, CDR2 ANQGSEA. The CDR3 has 12 amino acids. With 4 bases removed from V and 0 bases from J, the gap between germline ends came to 6 bases. The CDR3 loop is CSVGLPNYGYTF. The CDR3 bases are TGCAGCGTTGGACTTCCTAACTATGGCTACACCTTC.

The chain uses TRBV27 and TRBJ1-2; tentatively, D is TRBD1 (6 bases). V was cut by 2 bases and J by 4 bases, with 8 bases left in between. The length of the CDR3 is 13 residues. From germline, CDR1 is MNHEY and CDR2 SMNVEV (reference sequence). CDR3 sequence: CASSLGGGYGYTF. The CDR3, as DNA: TGTGCCAGCAGTTTAGGGGGCGGCTATGGCTACACCTTC.

This chain links TRBV6-7 with TRBJ1-1; maybe TRBD1 (5 bases). TRBV6-7 carries the ORF label, with uncertain function. The V gene lost 7 bases and the J gene lost 1 base, with 13 bases spanning the gap. The length of the CDR3 is 14 residues. DNA for the CDR3: TGTGCCAGCATACGGGAGGGGCCGAACACTGAAGCTTTCTTT. It codes for CASIREGPNTEAFF.

CDR3 nucleotides: TGTGCCAGCAGCTCAGACCGGGATGGGAACACTGAAGCTTTCTTT. This sequence encodes CASSSDRDGNTEAFF. V is TRBV9 and J is TRBJ1-1; D is uncertain. Trimming took off 4 bases at V and 1 base at J, with 14 bases between the two ends. The CDR3 runs 15 residues. Germline assignment: CDR1 SGDLS and CDR2 YYNGEE.

The chain joins TRBV11-2 to TRBJ1-1; D is unresolved. V dropped 1 base and J dropped 3 bases, with 6 bases sitting between them. CDR3 length: 13 amino acids. The germline V gene has CDR1 SGHAT and CDR2 FQNNGV. The CDR3 here is CASSLAQYTEAFF. The DNA for the CDR3 is TGTGCCAGCAGCTTAGCCCAGTACACTGAAGCTTTCTTT.

The rearrangement links TRBV14 to TRBJ2-7; 8 positions match TRBD1. The trim removed 3 bases at V and 3 bases at J, leaving 7 bases unmatched. The CDR3 loop spans 15 amino acids. Germline V CDR1 and CDR2: SGHDN, FVKESK. The DNA for the CDR3 is TGTGCCAGCAGCCACCTCAGACAGGGGAGCTACGAGCAGTACTTC. Protein product: CASSHLRQGSYEQYF. Full variable domain (missing parts from reference TRBV14 and TRBJ2-7): EAGVTQFPSHSVIEKGQTVTLRCDPISGHDNLYWYRRVMGKEIKFLLHFVKESKQDESGMPNNRFLAERTGGTYSTLKVQPAELEDSGVYFCASSHLRQGSYEQYFGPGTRLTVT.

The chain employs TRBV5-1 and TRBJ2-7; D is unresolved. The germline V gene has CDR1 SGHRS and CDR2 YFSETQ. This CDR3 contains 14 residues. V was shortened by 3 bases and J by 1 base, with 11 bases between the two germline ends. CDR3 loop: CASSSYAASYEQYF. The CDR3 DNA follows: TGCGCCAGCAGCTCCTACGCGGCTTCCTACGAGCAGTACTTC.

The chain couples TRBV7-3 to TRBJ1-2, with D possibly TRBD1 on 6 matching bases. Between the trimmed V and J ends, which lost 5 bases and 3 bases, there was a span of 13 bases. Germline-derived CDR1 and CDR2 are SGHTA and FQGTGA. CDR3 length: 14 amino acids. The CDR3 DNA is TGTGCCAGCAGCCCCCAAGGGACACACTATGGCTACACCTTC. It yields the protein CASSPQGTHYGYTF. The full variable domain, in which reference TRBV7-3 and TRBJ1-2 provide the parts outside the CDR3, is GAGVSQTPSNKVTEKGKYVELRCDPISGHTALYWYRQSLGQGPEFLIYFQGTGAADDSGLPNDRFFAVRPEGSVSTLKIQRTERGDSAVYLCASSPQGTHYGYTFGSGTRLTVV.

The rearrangement joins TRBV10-3 to TRBJ2-7; D unresolved. The CDR3 has 13 residues. CDR1 is ENHRY and CDR2 is SYGVKD in the germline V gene. The ends were cut back, 6 bases at V and 3 bases at J, with 12 bases in the middle. The CDR3 bases are TGTGCCATCAGCGAGACAAGATACTACGAGCAGTACTTC. Translated, it gives CAISETRYYEQYF.

The chain employs TRBV5-1 and TRBJ2-1; tentatively, D is TRBD2 (5 bases). CDR1 and CDR2 from the germline V gene are SGHRS and YFSETQ. Trimming took 0 bases from V and 1 from J, leaving 8 bases between them. The CDR3 is made up of 15 amino acids. CDR3 nucleotide sequence: TGCGCCAGCAGCTTGGTCCCGGGATCCTACAATGAGCAGTTCTTC. Translating gives CASSLVPGSYNEQFF.

The chain uses TRBV6-5 and TRBJ1-1; 9 bases are shared with TRBD1. The junction had 10 bases not matched to a gene; V was cut back by 6 bases and J by 5 bases. This CDR3 contains 15 residues. Germline assignment: CDR1 MNHEY and CDR2 SVGAGI. The CDR3 region has the DNA TGTGCCAGCAGCCGATCGGGACAGGGAGAGACTGAAGCTTTCTTT. Protein sequence: CASSRSGQGETEAFF.

The chain joins TRBV4-1 to TRBJ1-1, with 9 bases fitting TRBD1. Germline values: CDR1 MGHRA, CDR2 YSYEKL. The J segment lost 1 base and the V segment lost 6 bases, leaving 9 bases of the junction unmatched. The CDR3 spans 16 residues. DNA of the CDR3: TGCGCCAGCAGTTCCGGGACAGGGAGTACGAACACTGAAGCTTTCTTT. It encodes CASSSGTGSTNTEAFF.

The genes are TRBV6-5 and TRBJ1-6, with D perhaps matching TRBD1 (5 bases). Trimming pared 6 bases from V and 9 bases from J, leaving 9 bases between. The germline V gene encodes CDR1 MNHEY and CDR2 SVGAGI. CDR3 length: 12 residues. The CDR3 DNA reads as TGTGCCAGCAGATTTGACAGTTCACCCCTCCACTTT. Protein product: CASRFDSSPLHF.

The chain is built from TRBV5-1 and TRBJ2-7, with 11 bases aligning to TRBD2. V lost 4 bases, J lost 4 bases, and 7 bases stayed unmatched. CDR3 length: 15 amino acids. From germline, CDR1 is SGHRS and CDR2 YFSETQ. CDR3 sequence: CASSPTSGEWYEQYF. The CDR3 DNA sequence: TGCGCCAGCAGCCCGACTAGCGGGGAATGGTACGAGCAGTACTTC. The variable domain in full, completed from reference TRBV5-1 and TRBJ2-7, reads KAGVTQTPRYLIKTRGQQVTLSCSPISGHRSVSWYQQTPGQGLQFLFEYFSETQRNKGNFPGRFSGRQFSNSRSEMNVSTLELGDSALYLCASSPTSGEWYEQYFGPGTRLTVT.

The V and J genes are TRBV1 and TRBJ2-1; the D call of TRBD2 is as the table states it, not checked on the DNA. TRBV1 is a documented pseudogene. This CDR3 spans 16 amino acids. This CDR3 reads CTSSQPTSGGAREQFF. For the CDR3, the DNA is TGCACCAGCAGCCAACCCACTAGCGGGGGGGCCCGGGAGCAGTTCTTC.

This clone has a handful of counts. This chain uses TRBV6-4 with TRBJ2-2; 10 bases fit TRBD2. The germline CDR1 and CDR2 sequences are MRHNA and SNTAGT. This CDR3 has 18 amino acids. The V segment lost 0 bases and the J segment 0 bases; nucleotides outside the gene matches: 4. This CDR3 reads CASSDSILAGTNTGELFF. For the CDR3, the DNA is TGTGCCAGCAGTGACTCGATACTAGCGGGAACGAACACCGGGGAGCTGTTTTTT.

This clone has a single count. J is TRBJ2-2 and V is TRBV9; 9 positions match TRBD1. CDR3 length: 16 residues. The V and J ends lost 3 bases and 2 bases, in that order; junction bases with no gene match: 5. Germline V gene sequence: CDR1 SGDLS, CDR2 YYNGEE. CDR3 sequence: CASSGGQGENTGELFF. CDR3 coding DNA: TGTGCCAGCAGCGGGGGACAGGGCGAAAACACCGGGGAGCTGTTTTTT.

This clone was observed a few times. V is TRBV6-1 and J is TRBJ1-2; D is ambiguous. The CDR3 has 16 residues. Germline V gene lookup returns CDR1 MNHNS and CDR2 SASEGT. Trimming cost V 2 bases and J 8 bases, with 21 bases left between them. The CDR3 DNA is TGTGCCAGCAGTGAATGGATAAAGACTTTGTCGGAGGGCTACACCTTC. This codes for CASSEWIKTLSEGYTF.

This chain's CDR3 is CASSEALTGAGNTIYF. CDR3 DNA: TGTGCCAGCAGTGAAGCGCTGACAGGAGCTGGAAACACCATATATTTT. V usage is TRBV6-1 and J usage is TRBJ1-3; TRBD1 is a possible D gene (6 bases). Germline V lookup: CDR1 MNHNS, CDR2 SASEGT. The CDR3 spans 16 residues. The V end was cut by 0 bases, the J end by 2 bases, with 11 bases between.

This chain uses TRBV15 with TRBJ1-1, with TRBD1 matching over 7 bases. Germline V CDR1 and CDR2: LNHNV, YYDKDF (reference sequence). The J segment lost 4 bases and the V segment lost 0 bases, leaving 5 bases of the junction unmatched. The CDR3 totals 15 residues. This CDR3 is CATSREQGSGTEAFF. The CDR3 coding sequence is TGTGCCACCAGCAGAGAACAGGGGTCGGGCACTGAAGCTTTCTTT.

The V gene is TRBV12-5, the J gene TRBJ1-1; TRBD1 matches 8 bases. The V gene end was trimmed by 2 bases and the J gene end by 1 base; junction bases not matched to a gene: 18. The CDR3 extends over 20 amino acids. Germline values: CDR1 LGHNT, CDR2 FRNRAP. The CDR3 reads CASGLIPGQVNTNGNTEAFF. In nucleotides, the CDR3 is TGTGCTAGTGGTTTGATTCCGGGACAGGTGAACACCAACGGGAACACTGAAGCTTTCTTT.